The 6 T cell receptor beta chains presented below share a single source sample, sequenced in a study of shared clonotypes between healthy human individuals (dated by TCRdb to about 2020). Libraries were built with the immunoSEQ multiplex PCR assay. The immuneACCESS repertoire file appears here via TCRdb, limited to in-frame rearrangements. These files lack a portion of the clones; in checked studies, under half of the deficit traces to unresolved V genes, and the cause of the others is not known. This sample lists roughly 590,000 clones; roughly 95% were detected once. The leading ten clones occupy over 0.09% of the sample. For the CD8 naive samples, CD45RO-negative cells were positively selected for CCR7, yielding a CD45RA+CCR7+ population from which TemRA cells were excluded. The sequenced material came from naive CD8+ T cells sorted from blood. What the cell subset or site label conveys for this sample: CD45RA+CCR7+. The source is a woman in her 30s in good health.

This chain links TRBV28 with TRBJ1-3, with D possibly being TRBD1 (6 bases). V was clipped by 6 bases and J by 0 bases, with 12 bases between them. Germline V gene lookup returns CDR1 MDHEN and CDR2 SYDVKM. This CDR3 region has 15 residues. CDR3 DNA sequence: TGTGCCAGCAGGGACAGTACCCTCTCTGGAAACACCATATATTTT. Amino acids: CASRDSTLSGNTIYF.

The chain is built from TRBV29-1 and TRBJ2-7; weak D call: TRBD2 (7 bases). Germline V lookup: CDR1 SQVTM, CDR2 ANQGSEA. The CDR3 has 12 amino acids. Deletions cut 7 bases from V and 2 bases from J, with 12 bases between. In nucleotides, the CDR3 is TGCAGCGCCCGGGGGGACACCTACGAGCAGTACTTC. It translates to CSARGDTYEQYF.

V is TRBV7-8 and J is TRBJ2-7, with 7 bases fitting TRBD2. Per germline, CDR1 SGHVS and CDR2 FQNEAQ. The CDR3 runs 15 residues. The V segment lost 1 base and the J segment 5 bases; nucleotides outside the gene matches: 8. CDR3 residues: CASSLVASGTNEQYF. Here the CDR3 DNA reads TGTGCCAGCAGCTTAGTGGCTAGCGGCACCAACGAGCAGTACTTC.

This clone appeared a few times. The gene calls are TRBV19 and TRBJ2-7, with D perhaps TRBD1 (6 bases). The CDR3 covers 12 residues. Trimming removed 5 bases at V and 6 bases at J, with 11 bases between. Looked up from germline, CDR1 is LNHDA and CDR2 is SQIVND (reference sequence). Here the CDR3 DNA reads TGTGCCAGTAGTCTCCAGGGGTTCGAGCAGTACTTC. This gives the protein CASSLQGFEQYF.

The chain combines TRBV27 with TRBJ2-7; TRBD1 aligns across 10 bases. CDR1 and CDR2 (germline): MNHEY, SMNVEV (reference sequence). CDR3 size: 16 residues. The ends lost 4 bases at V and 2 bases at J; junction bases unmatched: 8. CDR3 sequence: CASSSVGTGVTYEQYF. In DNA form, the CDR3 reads TGTGCCAGCAGTTCGGTAGGGACAGGGGTAACCTACGAGCAGTACTTC.

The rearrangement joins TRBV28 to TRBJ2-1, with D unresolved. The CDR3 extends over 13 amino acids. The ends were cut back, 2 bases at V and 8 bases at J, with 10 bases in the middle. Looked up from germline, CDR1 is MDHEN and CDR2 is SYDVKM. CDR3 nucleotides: TGTGCCAGCAGTTTACAGGATTGGGATGAGCAGTTCTTC. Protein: CASSLQDWDEQFF.